This entry concerns a single T cell receptor beta chain. Its specificity is unknown. Produced via immunoSEQ multiplex PCR; TCRdb's table is partial and in-frame only. The sample gives over 120,000 clones, about 91% of which show up once; less than 5.5% is in the top ten. The V and J ends lost 0 bases and 4 bases respectively, with 6 bases between them. Germline CDR1 is SGHDN and CDR2 is FVKESK. The length of the CDR3 is 13 residues. The data belong to a study of cytomegalovirus exposure and HLA in healthy donors. Overall study findings and caveats: Associated with cytomegalovirus, according to the listing, were 164 TCR beta chains. Many donors shared some public TCRs, even though most TCR sequences were rare. Testing in vitro showed a few CMV-associated chains specific for CMV antigens. The tendency of first-cohort TCR clusters to co-occur in the 100 to 150 validation repertoires emerged from a later analysis.

The chain recombines TRBV14 with TRBJ1-1; D is possibly TRBD1 (5 bases). The TCR was taken from a man aged 18 to 30 in good health and CMV-seropositive. Material: PBMCs. The CDR3 DNA is TGTGCCAGCAGCCAAGAAAGGGGCACTGAAGCTTTCTTT. It is translated as CASSQERGTEAFF.